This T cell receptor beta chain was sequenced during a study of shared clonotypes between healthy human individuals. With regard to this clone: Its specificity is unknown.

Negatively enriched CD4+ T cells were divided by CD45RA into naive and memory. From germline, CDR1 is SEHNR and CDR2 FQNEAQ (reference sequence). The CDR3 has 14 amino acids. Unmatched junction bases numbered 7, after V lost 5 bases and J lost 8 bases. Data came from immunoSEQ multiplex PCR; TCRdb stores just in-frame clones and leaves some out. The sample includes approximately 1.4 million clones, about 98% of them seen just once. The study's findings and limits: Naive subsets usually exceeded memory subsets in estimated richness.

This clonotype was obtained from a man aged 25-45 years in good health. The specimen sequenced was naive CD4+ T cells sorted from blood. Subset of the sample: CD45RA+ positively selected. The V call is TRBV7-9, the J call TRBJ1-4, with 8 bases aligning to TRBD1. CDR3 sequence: CASSPQGAGEKLFF. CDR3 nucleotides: TGTGCCAGCAGCCCCCAGGGGGCCGGGGAAAAACTGTTTTTT.